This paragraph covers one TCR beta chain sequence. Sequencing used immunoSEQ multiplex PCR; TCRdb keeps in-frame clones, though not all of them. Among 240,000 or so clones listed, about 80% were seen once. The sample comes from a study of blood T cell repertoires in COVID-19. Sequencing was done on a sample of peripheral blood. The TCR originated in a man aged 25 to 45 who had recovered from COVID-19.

CDR3 in DNA: TGTGCCAGCAGTGAAGCGCTTTGGTACAGCCTACTTATGAACACTGAAGCTTTCTTT. It is translated as CASSEALWYSLLMNTEAFF. The genes are TRBV6-1 and TRBJ1-1, with unresolved D. V was pared by 0 bases and J by 0 bases, with 20 bases between. Germline CDR1 MNHNS, CDR2 SASEGT. This CDR3 spans 19 amino acids.